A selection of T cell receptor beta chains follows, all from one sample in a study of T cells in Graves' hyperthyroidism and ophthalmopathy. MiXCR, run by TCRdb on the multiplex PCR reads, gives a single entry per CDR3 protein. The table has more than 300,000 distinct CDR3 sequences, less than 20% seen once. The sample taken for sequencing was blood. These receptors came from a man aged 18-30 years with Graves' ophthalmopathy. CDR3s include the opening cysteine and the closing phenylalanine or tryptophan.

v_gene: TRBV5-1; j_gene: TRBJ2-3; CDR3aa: CASRALDWDTDTQYF
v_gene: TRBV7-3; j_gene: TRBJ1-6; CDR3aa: CASSYYRGHNSPLHF
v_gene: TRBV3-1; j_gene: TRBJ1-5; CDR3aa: CASSQDSGSNQPQHF
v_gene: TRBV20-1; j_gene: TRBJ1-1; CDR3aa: CSPSDPVGTEAFF
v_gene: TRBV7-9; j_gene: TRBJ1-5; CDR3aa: CASSSSGTASNQPQHF
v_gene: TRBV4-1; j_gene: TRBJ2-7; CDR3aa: CASSRGTGTFSYEQYF
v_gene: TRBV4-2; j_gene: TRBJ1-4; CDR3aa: CASRPPGTENEKLFF
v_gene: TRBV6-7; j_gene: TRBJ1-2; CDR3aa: CASSYSGRWPPYGGYTF
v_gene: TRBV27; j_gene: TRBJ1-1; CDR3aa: CASSLLHPTNDITEAFF
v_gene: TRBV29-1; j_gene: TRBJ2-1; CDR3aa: CSVEHLPLDEQFF
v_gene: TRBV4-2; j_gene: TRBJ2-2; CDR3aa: CASSQDLRRPSDTGELFF
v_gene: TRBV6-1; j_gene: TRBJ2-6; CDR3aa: CASTPTGTSGANVLTF
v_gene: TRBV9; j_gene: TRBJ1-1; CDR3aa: CASSPWGETRTEAFF